This TCR beta chain is from a study of shared clonotypes between healthy human individuals. Germline V gene sequence: CDR1 SGHRS, CDR2 YFSETQ. This CDR3 has 15 residues. J was trimmed by 7 bases and V by 4 bases; bases with no gene match: 8. Samples underwent the assay at deep level. For every subset, genomic DNA was evenly distributed across several immunoSEQ plates. Unsorted PBMCs provided DNA that was sequenced on ten immunoSEQ deep assay plates. The table came from immunoSEQ multiplex PCR; TCRdb's copy has only in-frame clones and leaves some out. The top ten hold over 9.5% of the sample, which has about half a million clones, 65% to 80% seen once. Among the donors, all were Caucasian adults who lived in Nashville, Tennessee.

Specimen: PBMCs. The sequence came from a woman between 40 and 50 years old in good health. Some clones in this sample may be carry-over from other donors' samples. The chain joins TRBV5-1 to TRBJ1-2, with 12 bases aligning to TRBD1. CDR3 sequence reads: CASSEEGQGASGYTF. The CDR3 DNA is TGCGCCAGCAGCGAAGAGGGACAGGGGGCTAGTGGCTACACCTTC.